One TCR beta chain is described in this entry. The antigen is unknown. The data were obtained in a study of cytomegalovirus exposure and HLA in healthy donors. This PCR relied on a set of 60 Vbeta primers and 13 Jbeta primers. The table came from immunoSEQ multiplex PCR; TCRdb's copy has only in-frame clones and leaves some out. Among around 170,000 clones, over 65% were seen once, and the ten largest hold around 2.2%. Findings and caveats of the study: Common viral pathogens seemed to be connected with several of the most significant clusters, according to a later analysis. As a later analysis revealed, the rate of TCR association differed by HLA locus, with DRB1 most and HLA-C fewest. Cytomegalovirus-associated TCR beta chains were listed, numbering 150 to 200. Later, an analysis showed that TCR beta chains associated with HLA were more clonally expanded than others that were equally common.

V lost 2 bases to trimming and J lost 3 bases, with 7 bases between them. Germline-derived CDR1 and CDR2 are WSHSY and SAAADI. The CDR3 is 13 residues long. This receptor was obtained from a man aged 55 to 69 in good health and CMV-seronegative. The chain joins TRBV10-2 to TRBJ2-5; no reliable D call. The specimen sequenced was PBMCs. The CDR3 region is CASSEIIKETQYF. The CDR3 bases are TGCGCCAGCAGTGAGATCATCAAAGAGACCCAGTACTTC.